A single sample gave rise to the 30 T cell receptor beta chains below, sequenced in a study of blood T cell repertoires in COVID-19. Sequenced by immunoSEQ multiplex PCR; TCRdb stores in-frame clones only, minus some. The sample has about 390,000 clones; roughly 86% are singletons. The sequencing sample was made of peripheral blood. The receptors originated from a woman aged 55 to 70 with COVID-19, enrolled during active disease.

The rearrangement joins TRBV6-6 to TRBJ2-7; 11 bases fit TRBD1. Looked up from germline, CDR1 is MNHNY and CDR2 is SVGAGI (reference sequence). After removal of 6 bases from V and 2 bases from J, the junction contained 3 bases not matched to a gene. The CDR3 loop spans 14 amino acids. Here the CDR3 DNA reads TGTGCCAGCAGATGGGGACAGGGGGCCTACGAGCAGTACTTC. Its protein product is CASRWGQGAYEQYF.

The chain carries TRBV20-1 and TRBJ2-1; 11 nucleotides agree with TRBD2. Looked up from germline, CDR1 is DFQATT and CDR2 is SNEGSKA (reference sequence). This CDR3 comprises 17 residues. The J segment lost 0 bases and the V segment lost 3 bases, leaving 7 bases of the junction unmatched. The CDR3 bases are TGCAGTGCTAGTATACTAGCGGGGGTAAGCTCCTACAATGAGCAGTTCTTC. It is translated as CSASILAGVSSYNEQFF.

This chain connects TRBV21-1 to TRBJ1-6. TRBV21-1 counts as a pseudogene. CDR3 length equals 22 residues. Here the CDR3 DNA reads TGTGCCAGCAGCAAACGGTCGGTGAACGGGCGCTGGCCGGGGTCCTATAATTCACCCCTCCACTTT. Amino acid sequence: CASSKRSVNGRWPGSYNSPLHF.

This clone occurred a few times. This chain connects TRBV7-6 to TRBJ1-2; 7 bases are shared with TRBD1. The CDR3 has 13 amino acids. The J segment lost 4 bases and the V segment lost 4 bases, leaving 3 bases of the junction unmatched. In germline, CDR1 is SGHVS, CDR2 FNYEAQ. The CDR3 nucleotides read TGTGCCAGCAGCTGGGGACAGACCTATGGCTACACCTTC. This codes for CASSWGQTYGYTF.

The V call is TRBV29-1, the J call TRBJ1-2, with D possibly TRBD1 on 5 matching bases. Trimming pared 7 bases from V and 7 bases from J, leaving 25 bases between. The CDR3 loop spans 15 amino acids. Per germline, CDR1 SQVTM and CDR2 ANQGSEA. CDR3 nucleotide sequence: TGCAGCGCCGTACGCCAAGGGACTGCCGTTGGTGGCTACACCTTC. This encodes CSAVRQGTAVGGYTF. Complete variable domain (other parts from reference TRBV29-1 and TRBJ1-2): SAVISQKPSRDICQRGTSLTIQCQVDSQVTMMFWYRQQPGQSLTLIATANQGSEATYESGFVIDKFPISRPNLTFSTLTVSNMSPEDSSIYLCSAVRQGTAVGGYTFGSGTRLTVV.

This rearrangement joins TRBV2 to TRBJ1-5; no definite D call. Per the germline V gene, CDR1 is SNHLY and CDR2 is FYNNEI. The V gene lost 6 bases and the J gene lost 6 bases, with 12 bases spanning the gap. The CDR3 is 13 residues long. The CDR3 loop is CASRGETGQPQHF. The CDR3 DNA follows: TGTGCCAGCAGAGGTGAAACGGGTCAGCCCCAGCATTTT.

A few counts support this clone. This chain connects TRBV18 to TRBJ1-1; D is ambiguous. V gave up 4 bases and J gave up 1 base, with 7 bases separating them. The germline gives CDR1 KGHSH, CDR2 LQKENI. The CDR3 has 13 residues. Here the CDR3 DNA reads TGTGCCAGCTCACGGTCGAGGAACACTGAAGCTTTCTTT. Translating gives CASSRSRNTEAFF.

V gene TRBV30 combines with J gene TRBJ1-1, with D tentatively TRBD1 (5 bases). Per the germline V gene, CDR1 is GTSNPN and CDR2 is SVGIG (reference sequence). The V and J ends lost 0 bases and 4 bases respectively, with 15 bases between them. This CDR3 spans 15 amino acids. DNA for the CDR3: TGTGCCTGGAGTGTACCGGGGTTGGGGGGCACTGAAGCTTTCTTT. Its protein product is CAWSVPGLGGTEAFF.

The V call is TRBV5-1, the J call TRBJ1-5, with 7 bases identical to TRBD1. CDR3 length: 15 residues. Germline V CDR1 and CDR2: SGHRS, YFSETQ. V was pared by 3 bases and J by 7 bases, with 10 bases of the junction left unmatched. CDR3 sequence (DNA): TGCGCCAGCAGCTGGACAGGCGGTACGGAACAGCCCCAGCATTTT. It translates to CASSWTGGTEQPQHF. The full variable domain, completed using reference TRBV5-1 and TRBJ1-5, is KAGVTQTPRYLIKTRGQQVTLSCSPISGHRSVSWYQQTPGQGLQFLFEYFSETQRNKGNFPGRFSGRQFSNSRSEMNVSTLELGDSALYLCASSWTGGTEQPQHFGDGTRLSIL.

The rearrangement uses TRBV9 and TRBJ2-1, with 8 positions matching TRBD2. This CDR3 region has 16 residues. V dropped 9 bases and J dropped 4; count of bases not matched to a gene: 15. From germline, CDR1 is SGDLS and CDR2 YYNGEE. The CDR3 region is CANLGGGGPSYNEQFF. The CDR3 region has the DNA TGTGCCAACTTAGGAGGCGGGGGGCCCTCATACAATGAGCAGTTCTTC.

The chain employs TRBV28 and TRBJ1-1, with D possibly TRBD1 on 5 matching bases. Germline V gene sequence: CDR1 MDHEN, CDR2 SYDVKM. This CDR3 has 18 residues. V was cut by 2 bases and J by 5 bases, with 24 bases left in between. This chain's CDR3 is CASSLPWQAGGVWTEAFF. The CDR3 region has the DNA TGTGCCAGCAGTTTACCGTGGCAGGCTGGGGGGGTATGGACTGAAGCTTTCTTT.

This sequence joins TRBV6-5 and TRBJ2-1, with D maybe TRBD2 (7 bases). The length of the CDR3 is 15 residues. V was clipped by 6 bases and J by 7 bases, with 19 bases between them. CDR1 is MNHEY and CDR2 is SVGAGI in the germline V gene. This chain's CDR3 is CASSLRGGGRNEQFF. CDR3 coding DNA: TGTGCCAGCAGCTTGAGAGGGGGGGGCCGTAATGAGCAGTTCTTC.

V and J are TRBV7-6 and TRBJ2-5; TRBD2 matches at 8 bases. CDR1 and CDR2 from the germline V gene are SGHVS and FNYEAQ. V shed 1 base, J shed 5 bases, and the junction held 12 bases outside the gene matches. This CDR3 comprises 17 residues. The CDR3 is CASSLGTLAGGGETQYF. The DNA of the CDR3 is TGTGCCAGCAGCTTAGGGACCCTCGCGGGGGGCGGGGAGACCCAGTACTTC.

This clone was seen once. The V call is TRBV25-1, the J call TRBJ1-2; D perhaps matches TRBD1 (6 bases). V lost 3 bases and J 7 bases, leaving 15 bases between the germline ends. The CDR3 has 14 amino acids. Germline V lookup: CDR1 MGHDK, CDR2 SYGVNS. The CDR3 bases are TGTGCCAGCAGTGACAGGACAGAAATGCGTGGCTACACCTTC. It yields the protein CASSDRTEMRGYTF.

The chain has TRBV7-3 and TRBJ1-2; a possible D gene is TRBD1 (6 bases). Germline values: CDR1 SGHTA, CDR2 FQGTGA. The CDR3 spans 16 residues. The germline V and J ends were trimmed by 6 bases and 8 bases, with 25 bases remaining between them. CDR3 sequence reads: CASSSLQNRAARGYTF. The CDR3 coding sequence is TGTGCCAGCAGTTCTCTCCAGAACAGGGCGGCGCGGGGCTACACCTTC.

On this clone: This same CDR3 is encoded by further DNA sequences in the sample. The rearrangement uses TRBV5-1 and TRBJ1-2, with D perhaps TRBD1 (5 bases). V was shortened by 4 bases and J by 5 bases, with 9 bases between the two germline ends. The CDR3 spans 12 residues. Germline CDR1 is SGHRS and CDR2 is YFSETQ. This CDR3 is CASSPDRYGYTF. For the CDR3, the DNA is TGCGCCAGCAGCCCCGACAGATATGGCTACACCTTC.

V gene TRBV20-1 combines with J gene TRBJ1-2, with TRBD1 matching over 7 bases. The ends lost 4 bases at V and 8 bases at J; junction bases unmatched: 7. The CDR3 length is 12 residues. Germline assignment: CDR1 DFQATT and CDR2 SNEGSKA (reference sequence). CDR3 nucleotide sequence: TGCAGTGCTATTGAGGGGGCGCGCGGCTACACCTTC. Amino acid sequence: CSAIEGARGYTF.

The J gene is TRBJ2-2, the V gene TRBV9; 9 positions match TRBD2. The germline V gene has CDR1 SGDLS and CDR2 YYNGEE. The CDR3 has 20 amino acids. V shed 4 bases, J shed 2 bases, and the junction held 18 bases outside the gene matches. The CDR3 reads CASSPRGGASSSFNTGELFF. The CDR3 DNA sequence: TGTGCCAGCAGCCCCCGCGGGGGGGCTTCGTCTTCCTTTAACACCGGGGAGCTGTTTTTT.

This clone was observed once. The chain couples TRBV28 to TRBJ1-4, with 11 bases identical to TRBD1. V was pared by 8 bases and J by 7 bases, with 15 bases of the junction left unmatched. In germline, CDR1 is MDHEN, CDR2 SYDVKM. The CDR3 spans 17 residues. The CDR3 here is CASGFTRDRGSGEKLFF. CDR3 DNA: TGTGCCAGCGGCTTTACCCGGGACAGGGGGTCTGGTGAAAAACTGTTTTTT.

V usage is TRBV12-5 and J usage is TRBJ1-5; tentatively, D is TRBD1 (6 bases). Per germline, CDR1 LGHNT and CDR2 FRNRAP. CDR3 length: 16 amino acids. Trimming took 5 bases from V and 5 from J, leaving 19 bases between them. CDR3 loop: CASGPLGTMGDQPQHF. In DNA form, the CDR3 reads TGTGCTAGTGGTCCCCTGGGGACAATGGGTGATCAGCCCCAGCATTTT. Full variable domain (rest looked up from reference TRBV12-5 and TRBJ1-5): DARVTQTPRHKVTEMGQEVTMRCQPILGHNTVFWYRQTMMQGLELLAYFRNRAPLDDSGMPKDRFSAEMPDATLATLKIQPSEPRDSAVYFCASGPLGTMGDQPQHFGDGTRLSIL.

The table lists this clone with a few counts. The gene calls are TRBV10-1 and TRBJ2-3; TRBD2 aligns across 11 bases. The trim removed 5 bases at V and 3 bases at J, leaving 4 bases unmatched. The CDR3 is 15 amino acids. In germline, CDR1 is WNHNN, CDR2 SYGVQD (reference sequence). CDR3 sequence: CASSLSGGGTDTQYF. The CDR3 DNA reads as TGCGCCAGCAGTCTTAGCGGGGGGGGAACAGATACGCAGTATTTT.

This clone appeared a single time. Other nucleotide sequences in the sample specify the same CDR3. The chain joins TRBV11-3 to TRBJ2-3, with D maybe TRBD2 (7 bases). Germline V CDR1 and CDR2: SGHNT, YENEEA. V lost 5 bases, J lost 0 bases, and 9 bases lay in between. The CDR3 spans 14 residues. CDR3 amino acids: CASSPGGSTDTQYF. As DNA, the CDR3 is TGTGCCAGCAGCCCGGGGGGCAGCACAGATACGCAGTATTTT.

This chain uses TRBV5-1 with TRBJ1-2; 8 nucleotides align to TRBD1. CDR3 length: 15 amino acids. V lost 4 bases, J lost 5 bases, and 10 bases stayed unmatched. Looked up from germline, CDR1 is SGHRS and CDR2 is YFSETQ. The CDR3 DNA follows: TGCGCCAGCAGCACAAACGGACAGGGATGGTATGGCTACACCTTC. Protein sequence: CASSTNGQGWYGYTF.

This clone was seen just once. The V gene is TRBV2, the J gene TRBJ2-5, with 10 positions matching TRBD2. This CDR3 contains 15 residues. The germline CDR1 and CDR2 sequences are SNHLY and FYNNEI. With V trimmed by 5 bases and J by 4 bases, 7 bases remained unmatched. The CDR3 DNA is TGTGCCAGCAGTCCAACGGGACTAGCGTTAGAGACCCAGTACTTC. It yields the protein CASSPTGLALETQYF.

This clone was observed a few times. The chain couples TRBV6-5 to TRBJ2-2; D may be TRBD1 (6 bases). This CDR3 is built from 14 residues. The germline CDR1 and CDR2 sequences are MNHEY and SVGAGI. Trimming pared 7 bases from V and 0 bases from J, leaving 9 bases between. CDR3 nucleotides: TGTGCCAGCACAGGGGTCGCGAACACCGGGGAGCTGTTTTTT. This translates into CASTGVANTGELFF.

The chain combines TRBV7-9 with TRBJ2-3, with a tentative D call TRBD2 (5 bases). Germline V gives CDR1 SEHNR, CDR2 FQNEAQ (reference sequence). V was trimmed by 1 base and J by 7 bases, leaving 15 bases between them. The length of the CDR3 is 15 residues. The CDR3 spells CASSLDGVRAYTQYF. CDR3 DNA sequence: TGTGCCAGCAGCTTAGACGGGGTCCGTGCATATACGCAGTATTTT.

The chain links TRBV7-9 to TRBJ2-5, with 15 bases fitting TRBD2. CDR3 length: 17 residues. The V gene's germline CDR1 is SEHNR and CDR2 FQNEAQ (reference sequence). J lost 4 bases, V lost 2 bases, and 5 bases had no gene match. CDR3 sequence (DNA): TGTGCCAGCAGCTTATCTGGACTAGCGGGGGGGCCAGAGACCCAGTACTTC. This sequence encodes CASSLSGLAGGPETQYF.

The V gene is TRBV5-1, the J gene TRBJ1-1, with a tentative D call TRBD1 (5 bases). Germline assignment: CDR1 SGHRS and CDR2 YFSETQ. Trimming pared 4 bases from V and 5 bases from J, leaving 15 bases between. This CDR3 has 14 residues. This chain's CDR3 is CASSPTAPGTEAFF. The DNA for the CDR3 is TGCGCCAGCAGCCCGACAGCCCCAGGGACTGAAGCTTTCTTT. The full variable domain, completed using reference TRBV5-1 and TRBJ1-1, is KAGVTQTPRYLIKTRGQQVTLSCSPISGHRSVSWYQQTPGQGLQFLFEYFSETQRNKGNFPGRFSGRQFSNSRSEMNVSTLELGDSALYLCASSPTAPGTEAFFGQGTRLTVV.

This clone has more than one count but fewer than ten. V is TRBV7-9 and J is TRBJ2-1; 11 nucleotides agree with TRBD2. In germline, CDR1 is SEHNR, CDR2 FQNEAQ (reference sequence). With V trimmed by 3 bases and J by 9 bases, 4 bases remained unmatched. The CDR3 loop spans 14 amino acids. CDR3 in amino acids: CASSFPSGGPEQFF. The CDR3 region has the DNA TGTGCCAGCAGCTTCCCTAGCGGGGGGCCTGAGCAGTTCTTC.

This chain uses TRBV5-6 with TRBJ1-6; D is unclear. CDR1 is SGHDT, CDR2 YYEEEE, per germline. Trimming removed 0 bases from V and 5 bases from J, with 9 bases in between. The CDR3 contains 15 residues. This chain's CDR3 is CASSLGPRNNSPLHF. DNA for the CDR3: TGTGCCAGCAGCTTGGGACCTAGAAATAATTCACCCCTCCACTTT.